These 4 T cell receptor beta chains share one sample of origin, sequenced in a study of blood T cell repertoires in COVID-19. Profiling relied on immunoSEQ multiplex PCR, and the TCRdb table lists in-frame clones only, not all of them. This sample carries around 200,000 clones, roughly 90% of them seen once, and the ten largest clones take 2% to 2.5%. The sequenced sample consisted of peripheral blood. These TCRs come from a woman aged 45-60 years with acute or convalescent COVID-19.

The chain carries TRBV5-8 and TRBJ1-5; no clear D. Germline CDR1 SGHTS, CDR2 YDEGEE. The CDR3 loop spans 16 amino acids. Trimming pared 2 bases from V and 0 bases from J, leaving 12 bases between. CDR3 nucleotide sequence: TGTGCCAGCAGCTTCGGATCCGACTATAGCAATCAGCCCCAGCATTTT. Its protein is CASSFGSDYSNQPQHF.

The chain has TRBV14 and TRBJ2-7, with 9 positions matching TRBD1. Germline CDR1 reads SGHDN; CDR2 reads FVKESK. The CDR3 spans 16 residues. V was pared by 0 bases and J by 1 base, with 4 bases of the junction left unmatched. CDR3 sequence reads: CASSQDPGQGSYEQYF. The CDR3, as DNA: TGTGCCAGCAGCCAAGACCCGGGACAGGGATCCTACGAGCAGTACTTC. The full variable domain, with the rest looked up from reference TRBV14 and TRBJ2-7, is EAGVTQFPSHSVIEKGQTVTLRCDPISGHDNLYWYRRVMGKEIKFLLHFVKESKQDESGMPNNRFLAERTGGTYSTLKVQPAELEDSGVYFCASSQDPGQGSYEQYFGPGTRLTVT.

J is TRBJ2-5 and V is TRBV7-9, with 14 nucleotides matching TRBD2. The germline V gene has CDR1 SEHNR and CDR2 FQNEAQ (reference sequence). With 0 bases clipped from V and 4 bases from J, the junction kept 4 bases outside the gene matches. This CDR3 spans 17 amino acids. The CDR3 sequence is CASSLAGLAGGRETQYF. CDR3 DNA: TGTGCCAGCAGCTTAGCTGGACTAGCGGGAGGTCGAGAGACCCAGTACTTC.

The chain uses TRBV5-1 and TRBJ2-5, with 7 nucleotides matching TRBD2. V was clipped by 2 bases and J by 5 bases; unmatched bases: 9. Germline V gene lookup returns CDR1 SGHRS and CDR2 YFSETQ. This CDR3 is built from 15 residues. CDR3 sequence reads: CASSLATGLFETQYF. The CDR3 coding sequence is TGCGCCAGCAGCTTAGCCACGGGACTATTTGAGACCCAGTACTTC.